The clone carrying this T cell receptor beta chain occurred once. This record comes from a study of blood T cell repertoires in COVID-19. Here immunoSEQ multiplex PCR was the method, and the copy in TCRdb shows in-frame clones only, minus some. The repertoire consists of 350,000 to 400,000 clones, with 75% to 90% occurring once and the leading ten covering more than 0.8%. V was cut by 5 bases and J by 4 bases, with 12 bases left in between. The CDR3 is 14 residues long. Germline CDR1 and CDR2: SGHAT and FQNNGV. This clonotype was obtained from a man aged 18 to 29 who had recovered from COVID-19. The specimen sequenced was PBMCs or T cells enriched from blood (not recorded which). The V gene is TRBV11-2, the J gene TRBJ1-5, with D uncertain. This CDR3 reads CASSPRTINQPQHF. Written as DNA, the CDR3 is TGTGCCAGCAGCCCCCGGACTATAAATCAGCCCCAGCATTTT. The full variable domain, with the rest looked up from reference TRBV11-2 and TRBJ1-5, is EAGVAQSPRYKIIEKRQSVAFWCNPISGHATLYWYQQILGQGPKLLIQFQNNGVVDDSQLPKDRFSAERLKGVDSTLKIQPAKLEDSAVYLCASSPRTINQPQHFGDGTRLSIL.